The 23 T cell receptor beta chains below were found in one sample sequenced in a study of T cells after yellow fever vaccination. In TCRdb, the 5' RACE reads were re-called with MiXCR into one record per CDR3 protein. Of fewer than 650,000 distinct CDR3 sequences in the sample, 21% were seen once. Here the sequenced sample was PBMCs, taken roughly 20 days after the first yellow fever vaccination. Every receptor here comes from a man between 18 and 35 years old who received the YFV17D yellow fever vaccine.

This chain links TRBV20-1 with TRBJ1-6; the D is unclear. Germline CDR1 is DFQATT and CDR2 is SNEGSKA (reference sequence). There are 10 residues in the CDR3. V lost 3 bases and J 10 bases, leaving 4 bases between the germline ends. Here the CDR3 DNA reads TGCAGTGCTAGTGGCTCACCCCTCCACTTT. This encodes CSASGSPLHF.

This clonotype was detected a few times. The chain recombines TRBV11-2 with TRBJ1-1; the D is unclear. Per germline, CDR1 SGHAT and CDR2 FQNNGV. The V gene lost 6 bases and the J gene lost 7 bases, with 15 bases spanning the gap. This CDR3 spans 13 amino acids. For the CDR3, the DNA is TGTGCCAGCAGTCCCAGGAGTGGGGTTGAAGCTTTCTTT. The encoded protein is CASSPRSGVEAFF.

The chain has TRBV4-1 and TRBJ1-3; no definite D call. Germline assignment: CDR1 MGHRA and CDR2 YSYEKL. The CDR3 is 15 residues long. Deletions cut 5 bases from V and 4 bases from J, with 15 bases between. The CDR3 is CASSSHGVGGNTIYF. CDR3 DNA sequence: TGCGCCAGCAGCTCGCACGGGGTAGGGGGAAACACCATATATTTT.

This clonotype appeared a few times. CDR3 protein: CSAMKEPLNTGELFF. CDR3 sequence (DNA): TGCAGTGCTATGAAGGAACCTCTGAACACCGGGGAGCTGTTTTTT. V and J are TRBV20-1 and TRBJ2-2, with no clear D. Looked up from germline, CDR1 is DFQATT and CDR2 is SNEGSKA (reference sequence). Trimming stripped 4 bases from V and 1 base from J, with 13 bases between. This CDR3 region has 15 residues.

J is TRBJ2-1 and V is TRBV12-3 or TRBV12-4; D might be TRBD1 or TRBD2, each matching 5 bases. The CDR3 consists of 16 residues. Trimming removed 1 base from V and 11 bases from J, with 21 bases in between. The CDR3 nucleotides are TGTGCCAGCAGTTTAGTCGTTGGTCGGGACCCCGGTAAGCAGTTCTTC. This encodes CASSLVVGRDPGKQFF.

CDR3 nucleotide sequence: TGTGCCAGCAGCTCCCGTCCTCGAAACACGCAGTATTTT. This encodes CASSSRPRNTQYF. The V and J genes are TRBV7-2 and TRBJ2-3; no reliable D call. The V and J ends lost 4 bases and 9 bases respectively, with 14 bases between them. Germline CDR1 and CDR2: SGHTA and FQGNSA. The CDR3 sequence is 13 residues long.

J is TRBJ1-1 and V is TRBV7-8, with D unclear. The V end lost 3 bases, the J end lost 1 base, and 21 bases lay between the germline ends. Germline V lookup: CDR1 SGHVS, CDR2 FQNEAQ. This CDR3 is 18 amino acids long. In DNA form, the CDR3 reads TGTGCCAGCAGCTTTTTAGAGGTCAGCCGTCGAGGGAACACTGAAGCTTTCTTT. The encoded protein is CASSFLEVSRRGNTEAFF.

In this sample, this clonotype turned up a few times. The V gene is TRBV18, the J gene TRBJ2-5; D is possibly TRBD1 (6 bases). The germline V gene encodes CDR1 KGHSH and CDR2 LQKENI. This CDR3 has 15 amino acids. Trimming pared 3 bases from V and 1 base from J, leaving 12 bases between. This CDR3 is CASSPLQGTQETQYF. In DNA, the CDR3 is TGTGCCAGCTCACCTTTACAGGGAACCCAAGAGACCCAGTACTTC.

CDR3: CASTVTHSSYEQYV. CDR3 bases: TGTGCCAGCACCGTTACGCACAGCTCCTACGAGCAGTACGTC. The V call is TRBV6-5, the J call TRBJ2-7; D unclear. The CDR3 is 14 residues long. The V end lost 7 bases, the J end lost 0 bases, and 13 bases lay between the germline ends. The germline V gene encodes CDR1 MNHEY and CDR2 SVGAGI.

This clonotype has just a few counts. The chain is built from TRBV5-6 and TRBJ2-1; TRBD2 matches 7 bases. The CDR3 is 16 amino acids. V lost 5 bases to trimming and J lost 0 bases; unmatched junction nucleotides: 8. Germline loops: CDR1 SGHDT, CDR2 YYEEEE. For the CDR3, the DNA is TGTGCCAGCAGGGGAGGGGTGGGGAACTCCTACAATGAGCAGTTCTTC. Residues: CASRGGVGNSYNEQFF.

This chain joins TRBV5-5 and TRBJ1-5, with 9 positions matching TRBD1. CDR1 SGHKS and CDR2 YYEKEE come from the germline V gene (reference sequence). The CDR3 has 14 amino acids. V was clipped by 4 bases and J by 7 bases; unmatched bases: 6. The CDR3 DNA sequence: TGTGCCAGCAGCCCCTGGACAGGGGACCAGCCCCAGCATTTT. Protein sequence: CASSPWTGDQPQHF.

The chain couples TRBV7-8 to TRBJ1-5; perhaps TRBD1 as D (6 bases). Trimming took 6 bases from V and 0 from J, leaving 21 bases between them. CDR3 length: 18 residues. In germline, CDR1 is SGHVS, CDR2 FQNEAQ. DNA for the CDR3: TGTGCCAGCAGTTATTTAAAAAACAGGGTATATAGCAATCAGCCCCAGCATTTT. Amino acids: CASSYLKNRVYSNQPQHF.

The gene calls are TRBV2 and TRBJ1-2; D may be TRBD1 (6 bases). Between the trimmed V and J ends, which lost 5 bases and 3 bases, there was a span of 13 bases. The length of the CDR3 is 14 residues. Germline V CDR1 and CDR2: SNHLY, FYNNEI. CDR3 sequence: CASSSQGLDYGYTF. As DNA, the CDR3 is TGTGCCAGCAGTTCGCAGGGGCTCGACTATGGCTACACCTTC.

This chain joins TRBV5-5 and TRBJ2-7; a possible D gene is TRBD2 (6 bases). CDR1 is SGHKS, CDR2 YYEKEE, per germline (reference sequence). The length of the CDR3 is 14 residues. Trimming shortened V by 4 bases and J by 2 bases, and 13 bases separated the two germline ends. This chain's CDR3 is CASSLREVAYEQYF. CDR3 sequence (DNA): TGTGCCAGCAGCCTGCGGGAAGTAGCCTACGAGCAGTACTTC.

The chain carries TRBV5-6 and TRBJ2-1; 7 positions agree with TRBD2. The CDR3 is made up of 15 amino acids. The germline CDR1 and CDR2 sequences are SGHDT and YYEEEE. J gave up 0 bases and V 5 bases, and 5 bases lay outside the gene matches. CDR3 DNA: TGTGCCAGCAGGGCGGGGGTAGGCTCCTACAATGAGCAGTTCTTC. This encodes CASRAGVGSYNEQFF.

The V and J genes are TRBV7-9 and TRBJ1-2; unclear D gene. CDR3 length: 16 amino acids. The germline V and J ends were trimmed by 5 bases and 5 bases, with 21 bases remaining between them. The germline CDR1 and CDR2 sequences are SEHNR and FQNEAQ (reference sequence). CDR3 DNA: TGTGCCAGCAGCACTCCTGAACCCGACACCCAATATGGCTACACCTTC. It encodes CASSTPEPDTQYGYTF. The whole variable domain, remainder taken from reference TRBV7-9 and TRBJ1-2, is DTGVSQNPRHKITKRGQNVTFRCDPISEHNRLYWYRQTLGQGPEFLTYFQNEAQLEKSRLLSDRFSAERPKGSFSTLEIQRTEQGDSAMYLCASSTPEPDTQYGYTFGSGTRLTVV.

V and J are TRBV20-1 and TRBJ2-7, with a possible D match to TRBD2 (5 bases). This CDR3 has 11 amino acids. Trimming cost V 1 base and J 4 bases, with 5 bases left between them. In germline, CDR1 is DFQATT, CDR2 SNEGSKA (reference sequence). The CDR3 DNA reads as TGCAGTGCTAGAGGAGGGTACGAGCAGTACGTC. Amino acid sequence: CSARGGYEQYV.

This clonotype was recorded many times. This chain joins TRBV5-1 and TRBJ2-3; D is undetermined. V lost 0 bases, J lost 6 bases, and 17 bases lay in between. CDR3 size: 16 residues. Germline CDR1 reads SGHRS; CDR2 reads YFSETQ. DNA for the CDR3: TGCGCCAGCAGCTTGGGACAAACGCCCTCGGGCGATACGCAGTATTTT. Its translation is CASSLGQTPSGDTQYF.

This clonotype appeared a few times. The chain carries TRBV7-2 and TRBJ2-2; 7 positions match TRBD2. CDR3 size: 16 residues. Trimming at V came to 5 bases and at J to 6 bases, leaving 12 bases not matched to a gene. The germline CDR1 and CDR2 sequences are SGHTA and FQGNSA. CDR3 bases: TGTGCCAGCAGCCTGACAGCGGGGATCGGGGCCGGGGAGCTGTTTTTT. Its protein is CASSLTAGIGAGELFF. Filled out from reference TRBV7-2 and TRBJ2-2, the complete variable domain reads GAGVSQSPSNKVTEKGKDVELRCDPISGHTALYWYRQSLGQGLEFLIYFQGNSAPDKSGLPSDRFSAERTGGSVSTLTIQRTQQEDSAVYLCASSLTAGIGAGELFFGEGSRLTVL.

The DNA for the CDR3 is TGTGCCAGCAGTTACTTAGCATCGGCCGGGACTAGCGGGGGAAGTGATACGCAGTATTTT. It specifies CASSYLASAGTSGGSDTQYF. This chain joins TRBV6-2 or TRBV6-3 and TRBJ2-3; the match to TRBD2 covers 14 bases. The CDR3 totals 20 residues. After removal of 1 base from V and 6 bases from J, the junction contained 15 bases not matched to a gene. Per germline, CDR1 MNHEY and CDR2 SVGEGT.

This clonotype was seen only once. V is TRBV7-2 and J is TRBJ2-1; 11 bases align to TRBD2. There are 15 residues in the CDR3. In germline, CDR1 is SGHTA, CDR2 FQGNSA. Trimming took 2 bases from V and 5 from J; bases not matched to a gene: 2. The CDR3 sequence is CASSLILAGDNEQFF. The CDR3 nucleotides read TGTGCCAGCAGCTTAATACTAGCGGGAGACAATGAGCAGTTCTTC. Full variable domain (missing parts from reference TRBV7-2 and TRBJ2-1): GAGVSQSPSNKVTEKGKDVELRCDPISGHTALYWYRQSLGQGLEFLIYFQGNSAPDKSGLPSDRFSAERTGGSVSTLTIQRTQQEDSAVYLCASSLILAGDNEQFFGPGTRLTVL.

A few counts support this clonotype. The rearrangement joins TRBV2 to TRBJ2-5; 7 bases line up with TRBD1. Germline CDR1 and CDR2: SNHLY and FYNNEI. V lost 6 bases, J lost 0 bases, and 13 bases stayed unmatched. The CDR3 extends over 17 amino acids. The CDR3 sequence: CASRESLGTAYQETQYF. The DNA of the CDR3 is TGTGCCAGCAGGGAGAGCCTAGGGACAGCGTACCAAGAGACCCAGTACTTC. The full variable domain, rest sourced from reference TRBV2 and TRBJ2-5, is EPEVTQTPSHQVTQMGQEVILRCVPISNHLYFYWYRQILGQKVEFLVSFYNNEISEKSEIFDDQFSVERPDGSNFTLKIRSTKLEDSAMYFCASRESLGTAYQETQYFGPGTRLLVL.

This clonotype was found many times. The chain has TRBV20-1 and TRBJ1-5, with TRBD1 matching 8 bases. V lost 1 base, J lost 2 bases, and 1 base stayed unmatched. The CDR3 covers 14 residues. Germline values: CDR1 DFQATT, CDR2 SNEGSKA (reference sequence). The CDR3 nucleotides are TGCAGTGCTAGAGGGGGACAGGGCAATCAGCCCCAGCATTTT. This codes for CSARGGQGNQPQHF.